This T cell receptor beta chain emerged from a study of blood T cell repertoires in COVID-19. The overall study: Spain, Italy and the United States supplied samples that represented acute and convalescent COVID-19.

Measured with immunoSEQ multiplex PCR; TCRdb has only the in-frame clones, and not every one. This table holds fewer than 250,000 clones, around 83% found once. The V and J ends lost 4 bases and 10 bases, in that order; junction bases with no gene match: 6. CDR1 MNHEY and CDR2 SVGAGI come from the germline V gene. The CDR3 extends over 14 amino acids. The source is a middle-aged woman who had recovered from COVID-19. The chain uses TRBV6-5 and TRBJ1-6, with 8 bases fitting TRBD1. The sequencing sample was made of PBMCs or T cells enriched from blood (not recorded which). DNA of the CDR3: TGTGCCAGCAGTTTCGGACAGGGAGGCTCACCCCTCCACTTT. It specifies CASSFGQGGSPLHF.